One T cell receptor beta chain is described in this entry. The CDR3 runs to 17 residues. Germline V CDR1 and CDR2: SGDLS, YYNGEE. Trimming shortened V by 4 bases and J by 4 bases, and 23 bases separated the two germline ends. The method was immunoSEQ multiplex PCR; TCRdb's version includes in-frame clones alone and lacks a portion of them. The sample lists approximately 330,000 clones; approximately 90% were seen once. A Seattle source enrolled patients during active infection and followed them longitudinally. This record comes from a study of blood T cell repertoires in COVID-19. Across the whole study: From the United States, Italy and Spain came samples of acute and convalescent COVID-19. Sources were T cells, B-cell-depleted T cells, or PBMCs; the material itself was cDNA or gDNA.

The origin of this receptor is a man aged 30 to 45 with COVID-19, enrolled during active disease. The chain combines TRBV9 with TRBJ1-1; D unresolved. Sequenced input: peripheral blood. The CDR3 DNA reads as TGTGCCAGCAGCCACCATCCGGGCTCGGAGGGAGGCACTGAAGCTTTCTTT. It codes for CASSHHPGSEGGTEAFF.